This T cell receptor beta chain came from a study of PD-1 blockade in mismatch repair-deficient tumors. V shed 5 bases and J shed 1 base, with 12 bases lying between them. The germline gives CDR1 MNHNY, CDR2 SVGAGI (reference sequence). CDR3 size: 15 residues. Method: immunoSEQ multiplex PCR; TCRdb's copy keeps in-frame clones and lacks some. The sample gives approximately 80,000 clones, about four fifths of which show up once; roughly 5.5% is in the top ten. The origin of this receptor is an adult with mismatch repair-deficient cancer. This material consisted of peripheral blood, taken 44 weeks after starting pembrolizumab. This rearrangement joins TRBV6-6 to TRBJ2-1; D might be TRBD2 (6 bases). This CDR3 is CASSPREWSYNEQFF. For the CDR3, the DNA is TGTGCCAGCAGTCCCCGGGAGTGGTCCTACAATGAGCAGTTCTTC.